This record looks at one TCR beta chain sequence and its context. Its cognate antigen is unknown. The data stem from a study of shared clonotypes between healthy human individuals. Study conclusions and caveats: Researchers sampled only blood; tissue repertoires likely differ.

The CDR3 sequence is 14 residues long. From germline, CDR1 is MDHEN and CDR2 SYDVKM. Trimming shortened V by 6 bases and J by 11 bases, and 20 bases separated the two germline ends. The repertoire was sequenced with immunoSEQ multiplex PCR; TCRdb's copy has only in-frame clones and lacks some. The repertoire holds hundreds of thousands of clones, with about 95% as singletons. The TCR comes from a woman aged 25 to 39 in good health. The sample consisted of naive CD4+ T cells sorted from blood. The subset here: CD45RA+ positively selected. J is TRBJ1-3 and V is TRBV28; perhaps TRBD1 as D (6 bases). The CDR3: CASRSGQLTSAIYF. CDR3 coding DNA: TGTGCCAGCAGATCCGGACAGCTGACTTCAGCCATATATTTT.